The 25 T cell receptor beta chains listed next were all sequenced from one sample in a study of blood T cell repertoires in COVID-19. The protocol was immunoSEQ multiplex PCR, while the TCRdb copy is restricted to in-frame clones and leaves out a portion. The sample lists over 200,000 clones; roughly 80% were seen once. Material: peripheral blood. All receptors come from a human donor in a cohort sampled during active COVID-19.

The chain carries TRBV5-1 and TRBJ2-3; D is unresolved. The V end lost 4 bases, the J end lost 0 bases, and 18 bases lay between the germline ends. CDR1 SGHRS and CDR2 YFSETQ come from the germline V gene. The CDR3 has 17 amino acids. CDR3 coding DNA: TGCGCCAGCAGCGCCCTAACGGCTAGTACTAGCACAGATACGCAGTATTTT. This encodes CASSALTASTSTDTQYF.

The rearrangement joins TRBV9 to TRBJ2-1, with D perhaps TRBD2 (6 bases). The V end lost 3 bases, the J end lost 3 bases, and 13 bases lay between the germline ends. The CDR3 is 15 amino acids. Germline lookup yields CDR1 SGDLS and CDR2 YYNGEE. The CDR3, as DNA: TGTGCCAGCAGCGAAGTAGCGGTCGACTACAATGAGCAGTTCTTC. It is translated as CASSEVAVDYNEQFF.

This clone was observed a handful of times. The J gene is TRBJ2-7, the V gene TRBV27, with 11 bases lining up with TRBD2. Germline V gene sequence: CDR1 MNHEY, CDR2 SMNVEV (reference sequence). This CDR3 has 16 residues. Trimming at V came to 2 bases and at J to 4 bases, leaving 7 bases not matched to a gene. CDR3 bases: TGTGCCAGCAGTTTAGAAGGTAGCGGGAGGGAATACGAGCAGTACTTC. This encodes CASSLEGSGREYEQYF.

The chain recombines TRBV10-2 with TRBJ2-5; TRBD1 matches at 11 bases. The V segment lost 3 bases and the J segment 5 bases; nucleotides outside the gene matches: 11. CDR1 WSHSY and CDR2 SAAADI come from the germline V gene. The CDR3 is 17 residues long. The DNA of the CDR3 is TGCGCCAGCAGTGATAACCCCTGGGACAGGGGGATCGAGACCCAGTACTTC. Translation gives CASSDNPWDRGIETQYF.

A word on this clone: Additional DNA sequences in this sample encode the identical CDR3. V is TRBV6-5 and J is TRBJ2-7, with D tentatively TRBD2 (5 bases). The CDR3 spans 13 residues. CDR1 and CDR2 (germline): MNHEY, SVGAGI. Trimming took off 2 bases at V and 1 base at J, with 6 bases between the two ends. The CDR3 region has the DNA TGTGCCAGCAGTTACAGCGGTTCCTACGAGCAGTACTTC. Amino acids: CASSYSGSYEQYF.

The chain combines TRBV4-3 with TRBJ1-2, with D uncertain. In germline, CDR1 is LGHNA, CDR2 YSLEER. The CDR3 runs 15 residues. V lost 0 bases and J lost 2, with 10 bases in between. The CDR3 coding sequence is TGCGCCAGCAGCCAAGACCCAGGCGAGAACTATGGCTACACCTTC. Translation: CASSQDPGENYGYTF.

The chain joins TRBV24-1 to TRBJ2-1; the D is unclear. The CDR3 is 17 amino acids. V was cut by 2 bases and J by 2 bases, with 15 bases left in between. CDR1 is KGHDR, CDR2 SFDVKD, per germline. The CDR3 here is CATSDSNWSPPYNEQFF. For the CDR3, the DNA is TGTGCCACCAGTGATTCCAACTGGAGCCCCCCCTACAATGAGCAGTTCTTC.

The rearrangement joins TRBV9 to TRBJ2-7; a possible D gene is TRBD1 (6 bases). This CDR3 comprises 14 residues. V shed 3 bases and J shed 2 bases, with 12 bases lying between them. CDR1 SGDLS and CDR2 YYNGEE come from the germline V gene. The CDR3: CASSADSLTYEQYF. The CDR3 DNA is TGTGCCAGCAGCGCGGACAGTCTCACCTACGAGCAGTACTTC.

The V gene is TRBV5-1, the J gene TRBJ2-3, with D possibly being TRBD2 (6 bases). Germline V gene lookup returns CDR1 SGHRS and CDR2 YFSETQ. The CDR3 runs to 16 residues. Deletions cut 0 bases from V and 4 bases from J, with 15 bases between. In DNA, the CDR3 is TGCGCCAGCAGCTTGGCGGGGCGGGGAGGTTCAGATACGCAGTATTTT. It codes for CASSLAGRGGSDTQYF.

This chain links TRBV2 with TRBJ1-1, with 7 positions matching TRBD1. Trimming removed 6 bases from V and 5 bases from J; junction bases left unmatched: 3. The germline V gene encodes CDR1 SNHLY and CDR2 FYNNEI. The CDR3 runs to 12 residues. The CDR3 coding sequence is TGTGCCAGCAGGGAGGACAGGACTGAAGCTTTCTTT. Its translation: CASREDRTEAFF.

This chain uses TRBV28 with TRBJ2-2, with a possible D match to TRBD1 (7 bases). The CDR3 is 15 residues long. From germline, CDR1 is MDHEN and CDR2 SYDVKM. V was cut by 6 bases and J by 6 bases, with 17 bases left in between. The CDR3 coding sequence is TGTGCCAGCAGCCTCCCGCGGAGGGGGCCCGGGGAGCTGTTTTTT. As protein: CASSLPRRGPGELFF.

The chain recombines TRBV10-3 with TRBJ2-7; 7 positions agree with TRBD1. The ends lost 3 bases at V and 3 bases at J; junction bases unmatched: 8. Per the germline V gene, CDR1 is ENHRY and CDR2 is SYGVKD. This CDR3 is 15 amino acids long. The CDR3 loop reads CAISDNRGDRYEQYF. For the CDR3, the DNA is TGTGCCATCAGTGATAACAGGGGAGACCGCTACGAGCAGTACTTC.

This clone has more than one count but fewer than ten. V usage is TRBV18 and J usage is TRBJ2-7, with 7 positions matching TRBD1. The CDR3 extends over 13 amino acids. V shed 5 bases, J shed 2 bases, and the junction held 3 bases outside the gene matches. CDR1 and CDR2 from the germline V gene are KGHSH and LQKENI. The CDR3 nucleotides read TGTGCCAGCTCAAGGGACAGCGCCTACGAGCAGTACTTC. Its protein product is CASSRDSAYEQYF. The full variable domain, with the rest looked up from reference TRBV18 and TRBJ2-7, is NAGVMQNPRHLVRRRGQEARLRCSPMKGHSHVYWYRQLPEEGLKFMVYLQKENIIDESGMPKERFSAEFPKEGPSILRIQQVVRGDSAAYFCASSRDSAYEQYFGPGTRLTVT.

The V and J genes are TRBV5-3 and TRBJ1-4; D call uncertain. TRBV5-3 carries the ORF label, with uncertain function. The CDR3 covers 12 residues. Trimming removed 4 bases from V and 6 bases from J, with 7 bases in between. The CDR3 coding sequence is TGTGCCAGAAGCGAGAACCATGAAAAACTGTTTTTT. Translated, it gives CARSENHEKLFF.

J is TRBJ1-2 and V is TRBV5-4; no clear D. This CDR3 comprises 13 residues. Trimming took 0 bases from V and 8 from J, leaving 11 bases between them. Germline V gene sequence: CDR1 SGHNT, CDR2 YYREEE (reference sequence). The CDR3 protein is CASSLGIARGYTF. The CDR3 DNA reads TGTGCCAGCAGCTTGGGCATCGCGAGGGGCTACACCTTC.

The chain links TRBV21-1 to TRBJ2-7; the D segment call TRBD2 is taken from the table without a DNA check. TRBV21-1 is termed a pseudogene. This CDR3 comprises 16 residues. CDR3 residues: CASSTLSSGQSYEQYF. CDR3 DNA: TGTGCCAGCAGCACCCTCTCTAGCGGCCAATCCTACGAGCAGTACTTC.

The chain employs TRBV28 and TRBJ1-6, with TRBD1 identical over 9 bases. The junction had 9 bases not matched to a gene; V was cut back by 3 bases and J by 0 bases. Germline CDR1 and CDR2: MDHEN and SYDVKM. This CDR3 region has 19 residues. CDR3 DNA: TGTGCCAGCAGTTTCCCCGGGACAGGGTTTAGCTCCTATAATTCACCCCTCCACTTT. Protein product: CASSFPGTGFSSYNSPLHF.

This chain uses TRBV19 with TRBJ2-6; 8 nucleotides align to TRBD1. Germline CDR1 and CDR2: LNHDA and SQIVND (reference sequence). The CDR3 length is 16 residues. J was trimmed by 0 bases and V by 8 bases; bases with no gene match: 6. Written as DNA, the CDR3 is TGTGCCAGTGGGGGACAGGTCCTCTCTGGGGCCAACGTCCTGACTTTC. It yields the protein CASGGQVLSGANVLTF. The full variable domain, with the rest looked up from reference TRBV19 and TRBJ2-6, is DGGITQSPKYLFRKEGQNVTLSCEQNLNHDAMYWYRQDPGQGLRLIYYSQIVNDFQKGDIAEGYSVSREKKESFPLTVTSAQKNPTAFYLCASGGQVLSGANVLTFGAGSRLTVL.

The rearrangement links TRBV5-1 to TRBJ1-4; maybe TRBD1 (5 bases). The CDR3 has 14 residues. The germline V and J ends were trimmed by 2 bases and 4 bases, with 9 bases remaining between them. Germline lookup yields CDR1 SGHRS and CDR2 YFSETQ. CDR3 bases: TGCGCCAGCAGCTTACGAGACAGTAATGAAAAACTGTTTTTT. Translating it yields CASSLRDSNEKLFF.

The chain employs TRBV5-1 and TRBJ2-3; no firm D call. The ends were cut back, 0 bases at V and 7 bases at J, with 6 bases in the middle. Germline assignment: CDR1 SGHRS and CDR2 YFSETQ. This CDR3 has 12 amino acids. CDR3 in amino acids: CASSLGENTQYF. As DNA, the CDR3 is TGCGCCAGCAGCTTGGGAGAAAATACGCAGTATTTT.

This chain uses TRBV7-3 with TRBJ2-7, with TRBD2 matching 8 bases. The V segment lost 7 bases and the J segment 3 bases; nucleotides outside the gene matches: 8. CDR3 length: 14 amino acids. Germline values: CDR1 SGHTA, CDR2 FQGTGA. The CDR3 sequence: CASTIREGGYEQYF. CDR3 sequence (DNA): TGTGCCAGCACCATTCGGGAGGGGGGCTACGAGCAGTACTTC.

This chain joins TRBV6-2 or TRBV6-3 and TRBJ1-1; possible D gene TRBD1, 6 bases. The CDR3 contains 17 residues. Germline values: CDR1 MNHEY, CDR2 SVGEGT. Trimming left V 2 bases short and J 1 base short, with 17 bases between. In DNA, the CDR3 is TGTGCCAGCAGTTACCCCTTTGGACAGTGGACGAACACTGAAGCTTTCTTT. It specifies CASSYPFGQWTNTEAFF.

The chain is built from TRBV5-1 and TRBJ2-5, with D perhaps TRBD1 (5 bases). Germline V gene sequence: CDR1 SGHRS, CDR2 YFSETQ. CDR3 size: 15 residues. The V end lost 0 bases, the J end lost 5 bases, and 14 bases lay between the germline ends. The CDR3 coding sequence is TGCGCCAGCAGCTTGGGTCCGATGAACAGGGAGACCCAGTACTTC. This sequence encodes CASSLGPMNRETQYF.

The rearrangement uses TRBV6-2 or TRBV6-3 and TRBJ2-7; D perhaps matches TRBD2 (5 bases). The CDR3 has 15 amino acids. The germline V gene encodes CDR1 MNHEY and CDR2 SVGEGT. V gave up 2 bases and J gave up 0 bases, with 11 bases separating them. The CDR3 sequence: CASSYAGPSSYEQYF. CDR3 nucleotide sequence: TGTGCCAGCAGTTACGCGGGCCCGAGCTCCTACGAGCAGTACTTC.

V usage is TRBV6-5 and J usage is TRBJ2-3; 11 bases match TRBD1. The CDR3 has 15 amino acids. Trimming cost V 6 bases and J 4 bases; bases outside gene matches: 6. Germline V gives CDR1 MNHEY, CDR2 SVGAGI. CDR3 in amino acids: CASRQRTGGADTQYF. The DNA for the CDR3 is TGTGCCAGCAGGCAAAGGACAGGGGGCGCAGATACGCAGTATTTT.